This TCR beta chain was identified during a study of untreated major depressive disorder. V lost 3 bases and J 3 bases, leaving 18 bases between the germline ends. This CDR3 spans 16 amino acids. From germline, CDR1 is LNHDA and CDR2 SQIVND (reference sequence). All participants were of European descent. Assay used: immunoSEQ multiplex PCR; TCRdb lists only in-frame clones, some missing. Of approximately 21,000 clones detected, roughly 89% appear once; the ten largest clones hold 0.4% to 0.6%. With respect to this clone: What it recognizes is unknown.

Study results and limitations: The sequencing tests were limited to three preselected Vbeta families. Sequencing showed nonsignificant TRBV25-01 and TRBV02-01 differences matching flow cytometry.

The chain has TRBV19 and TRBJ2-7, with D perhaps TRBD1 or TRBD2 (5 bases each). Sequencing was done on a sample of CD4+ T cells from PBMCs. The clonotype originates from a woman aged 40-49 years in good health. The CDR3 DNA sequence: TGTGCCAGTAGTATGTTACCGGGACGGGGTAACTACGAGCAGTACTTC. Amino acid sequence: CASSMLPGRGNYEQYF.